The subject of this entry is one T cell receptor (beta chain). The antigen is undetermined. Germline V gene sequence: CDR1 KGHDR, CDR2 SFDVKD. This CDR3 has 14 residues. V lost 7 bases to trimming and J lost 6 bases, with 17 bases between them. TCR alpha and TCR beta cDNA libraries carrying sample barcodes and UMIs were produced by 5'RACE using constant-segment primers. TCRdb recomputed calls from the 5' RACE reads with MiXCR, one row per CDR3 protein. The data contain hundreds of thousands of distinct CDR3 sequences, roughly 20% of them singletons. The sample is drawn from a study of T-cell memory formation after mild COVID-19. Study overall: TCR clusters largely stayed donor specific. Study-level results: CD8+ contracting clones occupied EMRA, while CD4+ ones occupied mainly CM and EM.

The clonotype originates from an adult woman who had mild COVID-19 (a few samples of this study predate the infection). Cell type and time point are not known. The chain recombines TRBV24-1 with TRBJ1-1; D not resolved. Sequenced: PBMCs or a T cell subset sorted from them (not recorded which). As DNA, the CDR3 is TGTGCCACCAGGGGTGCCGGGAGTTACGCTGAAGCTTTCTTT. Translated, it gives CATRGAGSYAEAFF.